The 4 T cell receptor beta chains reported below all come from one sample, sequenced in a study of naive and memory T cell subsets. The beta constant-region primer was an equimolar mix of two oligonucleotides covering TRBC1 and TRBC2. Using its own MiXCR run on the UMI-ligation and nested PCR reads, TCRdb lists one record per CDR3 protein. The sample lists 140,000 to 150,000 distinct CDR3 sequences, over 15% seen once, with roughly 0.13% in the top ten. Source material: naive CD4+ T cells from blood. The source is a human donor in good health.

This clonotype has more than one count but fewer than ten. V is TRBV10-2 and J is TRBJ2-1, with D possibly TRBD2 on 5 matching bases. V lost 0 bases to trimming and J lost 1 base, with 10 bases between them. Germline CDR1 WSHSY, CDR2 SAAADI. The CDR3 loop spans 16 amino acids. CDR3 loop: CASSESGWESYNEQFF. The CDR3 nucleotides are TGCGCCAGCAGTGAGTCTGGGTGGGAGTCCTACAATGAGCAGTTCTTC.

The CDR3 region has the DNA TGTGCCAGCAGCTTAGCGGCATCGGGTAGTAATGGCTACACCTTC. It codes for CASSLAASGSNGYTF. J is TRBJ1-2 and V is TRBV7-2; no reliable D call. This CDR3 is 15 amino acids long. V was shortened by 0 bases and J by 6 bases, with 14 bases between the two germline ends. Germline lookup yields CDR1 SGHTA and CDR2 FQGNSA.

This clonotype was observed at least ten times. The chain links TRBV10-3 to TRBJ2-1; no clear D. Per germline, CDR1 ENHRY and CDR2 SYGVKD. The CDR3 runs to 12 residues. V lost 3 bases, J lost 8 bases, and 8 bases lay in between. The CDR3 loop is CAISDREDEQFF. The CDR3 region has the DNA TGTGCCATCAGTGACCGTGAGGATGAGCAGTTCTTC.

V and J are TRBV14 and TRBJ1-6; D gene ambiguous. The CDR3 covers 13 residues. The V gene lost 0 bases and the J gene lost 8 bases, with 5 bases spanning the gap. CDR1 and CDR2 (germline): SGHDN, FVKESK. The CDR3 bases are TGTGCCAGCAGCCAAGATGCCTATTCACCCCTCCACTTT. Its protein product is CASSQDAYSPLHF.